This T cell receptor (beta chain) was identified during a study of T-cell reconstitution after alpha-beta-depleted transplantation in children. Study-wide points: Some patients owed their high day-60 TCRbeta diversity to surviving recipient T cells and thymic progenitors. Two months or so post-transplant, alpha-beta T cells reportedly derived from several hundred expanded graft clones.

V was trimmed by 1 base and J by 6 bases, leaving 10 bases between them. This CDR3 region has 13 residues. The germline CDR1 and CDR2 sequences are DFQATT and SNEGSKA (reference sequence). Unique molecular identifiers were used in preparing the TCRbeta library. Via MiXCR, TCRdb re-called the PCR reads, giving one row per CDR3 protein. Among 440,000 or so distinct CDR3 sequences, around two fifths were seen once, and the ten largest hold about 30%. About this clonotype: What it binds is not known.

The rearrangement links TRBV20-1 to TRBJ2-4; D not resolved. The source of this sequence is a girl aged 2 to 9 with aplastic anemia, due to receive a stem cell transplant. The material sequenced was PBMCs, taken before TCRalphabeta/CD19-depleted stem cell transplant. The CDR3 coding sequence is TGCAGTGCTAGAGGCCGGACCACAAACATTCAGTACTTC. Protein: CSARGRTTNIQYF.